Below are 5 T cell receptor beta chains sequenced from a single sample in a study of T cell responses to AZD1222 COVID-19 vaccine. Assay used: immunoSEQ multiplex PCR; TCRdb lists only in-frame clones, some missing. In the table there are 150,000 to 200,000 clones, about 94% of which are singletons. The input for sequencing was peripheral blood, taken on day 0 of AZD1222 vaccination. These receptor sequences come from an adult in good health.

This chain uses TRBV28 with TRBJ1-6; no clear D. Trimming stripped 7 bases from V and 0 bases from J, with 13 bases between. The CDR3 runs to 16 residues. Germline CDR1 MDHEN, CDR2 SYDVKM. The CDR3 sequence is CASTSTGASYNSPLHF. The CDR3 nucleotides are TGTGCCAGCACGTCTACGGGCGCCTCCTATAATTCACCCCTCCACTTT.

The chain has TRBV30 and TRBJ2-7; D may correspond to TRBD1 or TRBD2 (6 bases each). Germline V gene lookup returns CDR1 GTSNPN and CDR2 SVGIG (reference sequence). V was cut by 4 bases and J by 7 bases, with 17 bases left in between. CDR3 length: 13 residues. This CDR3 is CAWTLGGQREQYF. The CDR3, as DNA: TGTGCCTGGACCTTAGGGGGGCAGCGTGAGCAGTACTTC.

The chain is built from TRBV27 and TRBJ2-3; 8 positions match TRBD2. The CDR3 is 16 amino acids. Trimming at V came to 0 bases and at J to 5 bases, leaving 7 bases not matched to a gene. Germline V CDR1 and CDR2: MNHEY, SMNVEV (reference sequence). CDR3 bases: TGTGCCAGCAGTTTATCGACACGGAGCGGGAGAGATACGCAGTATTTT. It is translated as CASSLSTRSGRDTQYF.

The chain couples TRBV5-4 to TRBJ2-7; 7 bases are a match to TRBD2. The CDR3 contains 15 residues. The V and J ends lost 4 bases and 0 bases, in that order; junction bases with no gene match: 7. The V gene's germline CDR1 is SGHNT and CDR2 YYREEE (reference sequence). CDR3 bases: TGTGCCAGCAGCGGGGGAGGGGCTCCCTCCTACGAGCAGTACTTC. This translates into CASSGGGAPSYEQYF.

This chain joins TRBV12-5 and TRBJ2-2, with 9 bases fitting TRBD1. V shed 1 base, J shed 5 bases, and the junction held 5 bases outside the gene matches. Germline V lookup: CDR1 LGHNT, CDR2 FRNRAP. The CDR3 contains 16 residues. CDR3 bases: TGTGCTAGTGGTTTGGCCACAGGGGGCCGGACCGGGGAGCTGTTTTTT. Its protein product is CASGLATGGRTGELFF.